This T cell receptor beta chain derives from a study of response to subunit inactivated influenza vaccine. Overall study results and limits: With each seasonal influenza vaccination, the authors suggested, few new T cells are recruited.

TCRdb used MiXCR to reprocess the RT-PCR reads, holding one entry per CDR3 protein. Here the sample spans 600,000 to 850,000 distinct CDR3 sequences, 12% to 15% being singletons. Comment on this clonotype: Its antigen is as yet unknown.

Trimming left V 6 bases short and J 3 bases short, with 9 bases between. From germline, CDR1 is KGHSH and CDR2 LQKENI. The CDR3 consists of 14 residues. The origin of this receptor is a middle-aged man who received an inactivated influenza vaccine. The V and J genes are TRBV18 and TRBJ1-6; no clear D gene. The sequenced sample was PBMCs from blood, obtained 14 to 15 days before vaccination. CDR3 DNA: TGTGCCAGCTCTCCGGACCGCTATAATTCACCCCTCCACTTT. Residues: CASSPDRYNSPLHF.